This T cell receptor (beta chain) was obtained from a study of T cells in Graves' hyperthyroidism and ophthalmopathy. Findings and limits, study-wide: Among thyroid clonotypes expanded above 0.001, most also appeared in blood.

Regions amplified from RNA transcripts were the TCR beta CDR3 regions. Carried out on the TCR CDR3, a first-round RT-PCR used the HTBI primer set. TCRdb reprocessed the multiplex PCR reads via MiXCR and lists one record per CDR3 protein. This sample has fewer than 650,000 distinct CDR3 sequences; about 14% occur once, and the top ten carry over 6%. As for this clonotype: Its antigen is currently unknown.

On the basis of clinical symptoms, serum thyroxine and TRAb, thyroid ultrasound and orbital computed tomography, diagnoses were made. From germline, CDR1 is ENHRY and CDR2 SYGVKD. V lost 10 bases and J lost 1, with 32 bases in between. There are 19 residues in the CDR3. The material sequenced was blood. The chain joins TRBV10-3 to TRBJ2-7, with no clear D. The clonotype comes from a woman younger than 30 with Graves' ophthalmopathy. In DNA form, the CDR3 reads TGTGCCACTCTACTGCCCCAAACCCGTCTTCCACCCCCTTCCTACGAGCAGTACTTC. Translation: CATLLPQTRLPPPSYEQYF.